One TCR beta chain is described in this entry. Its target is unknown. There are 16 residues in the CDR3. Germline lookup yields CDR1 LGHNA and CDR2 YNFKEQ. The J segment lost 10 bases and the V segment lost 3 bases, leaving 10 bases of the junction unmatched. The sample comes from a study of blood T cells in healthy people across ages. Study results and caveats: Per million T cells, the diversity of TCR beta decreased roughly linearly as age advanced.

With a J-beta primer mix and a sample-barcoded 5' primer, a second PCR ran about 6 to 11 cycles. Through a template-switch adaptor with 12 random nucleotides, each cDNA molecule received a tag. A single record per CDR3 protein comes from TCRdb applying MiXCR to the 5' RACE reads. The sample carries over a million distinct CDR3 sequences, around 45% recorded once. The sequence was collected from an older woman in good health. V is TRBV4-2 and J is TRBJ2-1; 12 nucleotides agree with TRBD2. The source material was blood. CDR3 bases: TGTGCCAGCAGCCAGCGCCTAGCGGGAGGGCCGGAGGAGCAGTTCTTC. This codes for CASSQRLAGGPEEQFF.